This T cell receptor beta chain appears in the sequencing data of a study of CD8+ T cells in alopecia areata (dated 2018 in TCRdb). For the study in its entirety: The treated patients took part in an open-label pilot trial in which moderate-to-severe alopecia areata was treated with oral tofacitinib at 5 to 10 mg twice daily. Tofacitinib was administered for 6 to 18 months, and 6 months of follow-up off drug were then conducted to assess delayed response and recurrence. The SALT score, which quantifies the percentage of affected scalp surface area, was used to measure disease severity in treated patients. To study T cell clonal expansion in alopecia areata, the researchers applied high-throughput TCRbeta sequencing to both the C3H/HeJ mouse model and human patients. On the human side, TCRbeta sequencing was run on scalp tissue and on sorted CD4+ and CD8+ peripheral blood T cells from healthy controls and from alopecia areata patients with either patchy or totalis/universalis disease. Biopsies were taken from tofacitinib-treated patients at baseline and at 4 and 24 weeks of treatment, and a later scalp biopsy was taken in several of the tofacitinib-treated patients. Scalp clonality was compared among normal scalp (n=4), patchy alopecia areata scalp (n=8), and alopecia totalis/universalis scalp (n=8). RNA was obtained with the PAXgene miRNA kit for fixed scalp, the miRNeasy kit for PBMCs, and the RNeasy kit for mouse skin. immunoSEQ multiplex PCR using 35 Vbeta forward primers and 13 Jbeta reverse primers was used to amplify TCRbeta CDR3 regions. Beyond this particular receptor, the publication reports: Because the treated cohort was small and had only one nonresponder, larger studies are needed to examine links between baseline CD8+ expansion and response. Scalp clonality and the number of expanded CD8+ clones among the top 100 scalp clones were significantly decreased by tofacitinib. Compared with mice, TCR sequences shared between patients were less clear, possibly partly because of HLA diversity across the patient population. Scalp TCR repertoire analysis is complicated because resident alphabeta T cells in normal human skin are also sequenced, whereas mouse skin is dominated by gammadelta T cells. Compared with normal scalp, lesional scalp had higher clonality and more expanded CD8+ clones, particularly in alopecia totalis/universalis, a pattern that suggests antigenic drive. Many expanded lesional clones were found to persist in scalp and blood during tofacitinib treatment, and relapse after treatment cessation may be partly explained by this persistence.

Points on this clone: Its antigen is still unknown. No qualities accompany the bases; no much larger clone lies one base away.

Interpreted using the paper, the time point label stands for: 20 to 30 weeks on oral tofacitinib. What this sample's treatment or condition label stands for: oral pan-JAK inhibitor, 5-10 mg twice daily. Lesional scalp punch biopsies and peripheral blood were obtained from alopecia areata patients. PBMCs were isolated by density centrifugation and stained for CD3, CD4 and CD8, and CD4+ and CD8+ T cells were sorted on a FACSAria. According to the germline V gene (reference sequence), CDR1 reads LNHDA and CDR2 reads SQIVND. V loses 3 bases of germline sequence and J loses 6 bases, and the interval between the two ends is 15 bases. Counted from cysteine to phenylalanine, this CDR3 has 15 amino acids. Left in the record is the CDR3 DNA by itself, 45 bases read in frame from the first base. To prepare the library, the immunoSEQ multiplex PCR assay was applied. For TCR sequencing, RNA was extracted from every sample and reverse transcribed into cDNA to serve as template. SuperScript III was used for first-strand cDNA synthesis, primed with a 2:1 mix of oligo-dT and random hexamers. A synthetic immune receptor repertoire was used to gauge amplification bias, and whatever bias remained was removed computationally. The original pipeline was this. Raw reads were preprocessed for error removal, and CDR3 was defined according to IMGT conventions as running from the conserved cysteine to phenylalanine. Clonality was calculated as 1 minus Shannon entropy normalized by log2 of the number of productive unique TCRs. CD4 or CD8 identity of scalp clones was inferred by cross-referencing scalp TCRbeta sequences with sorted blood CD4 and CD8 repertoires. TCRdb retrieved this table from immuneACCESS and kept in-frame rearrangements only. Not all clones are present; in checked studies, unresolved V genes account for under half, and no reason is known for the remainder. Clonal size and the V and J genes are those of that table, whereas D and trimming came from the DNA. The sample table shows around 110,000 clones, and less than 75% are seen once. More than 9% of the sample goes to the ten largest clones.

The sequences come from CD8+ T cells sorted from blood, collected at week 24, from a patient treated with tofacitinib. The sequence was obtained from a human donor with alopecia areata. This receptor chain uses TRBV19 and TRBJ1-5; a tentative D call is TRBD1 (6 bases match). Read as DNA, the sequence is TGTGCCAGTAGTATCCTGGACAGATCCGTTCAGCCCCAGCATTTT. Translated, it reads CASSILDRSVQPQHF.